The 17 T cell receptor beta chains given below trace back to one sample, sequenced in a study of T cells in localized non-small cell lung cancer. Sequenced by immunoSEQ multiplex PCR; TCRdb stores in-frame clones only, minus some. The data contain roughly 30,000 clones, around 90% of them seen just once; the ten biggest clones take up over 2.5%. The sample was peripheral blood, taken before any cancer treatment. The source is a female donor at least 60 years old with stage I lung adenocarcinoma.

The J gene is TRBJ2-7, the V gene TRBV19; no clear D gene. The CDR3 runs 14 residues. Germline loops: CDR1 LNHDA, CDR2 SQIVND (reference sequence). V was trimmed by 6 bases and J by 0 bases, leaving 12 bases between them. This CDR3 reads CASRTGHSSYEQYF. In DNA form, the CDR3 reads TGTGCCAGTAGGACGGGCCATAGCTCCTACGAGCAGTACTTC.

This clone occurred once. Germline is not matched at one junction end, which may reflect a read error. The chain links TRBV14 to TRBJ2-7, with 12 bases fitting TRBD2. The CDR3 is 16 amino acids. Germline V lookup: CDR1 SGHDN, CDR2 FVKESK. The CDR3 spells CASSHGGLAGYYEQCF. DNA for the CDR3: TGTGCCAGCAGCCATGGCGGACTAGCGGGGTACTACGAGCAGTGCTTC.

The rearrangement links TRBV28 to TRBJ2-4, with D perhaps matching TRBD1 or TRBD2 (5 bases each). Trimming pared 10 bases from V and 2 bases from J, leaving 15 bases between. The CDR3 is made up of 14 amino acids. CDR1 is MDHEN, CDR2 SYDVKM, per germline. The CDR3 spells CATGARGPKNIQYF. DNA for the CDR3: TGTGCCACCGGGGCCCGCGGACCCAAAAACATTCAGTACTTC. The whole variable domain, remainder taken from reference TRBV28 and TRBJ2-4, is DVKVTQSSRYLVKRTGEKVFLECVQDMDHENMFWYRQDPGLGLRLIYFSYDVKMKEKGDIPEGYSVSREKKERFSLILESASTNQTSMYLCATGARGPKNIQYFGAGTRLSVL.

The CDR3 is CASSLGLAGGTEQFF. For the CDR3, the DNA is TGTGCCAGCAGCTTAGGGCTAGCGGGAGGAACTGAGCAGTTCTTC. This chain connects TRBV7-2 to TRBJ2-1, with 11 bases lining up with TRBD2. The CDR3 has 15 residues. V was clipped by 1 base and J by 9 bases; unmatched bases: 5. From germline, CDR1 is SGHTA and CDR2 FQGNSA.

The rearrangement uses TRBV11-2 and TRBJ2-1; TRBD2 agrees at 13 bases. J gave up 9 bases and V 0 bases, and 8 bases lay outside the gene matches. This CDR3 contains 17 residues. Germline loops: CDR1 SGHAT, CDR2 FQNNGV. The CDR3 DNA sequence: TGTGCCAGCAGCTTAGAGGTCACTAGCGGGAGGGCCCGTGAGCAGTTCTTC. Its protein is CASSLEVTSGRAREQFF.

The sample holds a few counts of this clone. The V gene is TRBV12-5, the J gene TRBJ2-2, with TRBD2 matching 9 bases. V gave up 1 base and J gave up 8 bases; unmatched junction bases: 11. The CDR3 totals 17 residues. Germline CDR1 reads LGHNT; CDR2 reads FRNRAP. CDR3 region: CASGLDPPPSGTGELFF. The DNA for the CDR3 is TGTGCTAGTGGTTTGGACCCCCCCCCTAGCGGGACTGGGGAGCTGTTTTTT.

The V call is TRBV4-3, the J call TRBJ1-6, with D unresolved. Germline assignment: CDR1 LGHNA and CDR2 YSLEER. V lost 4 bases and J 8 bases, leaving 15 bases between the germline ends. The CDR3 is 15 residues long. In DNA, the CDR3 is TGCGCCAGCAGCCCCTTCCTGGGAGTTCATTCACCCCTCCACTTT. It codes for CASSPFLGVHSPLHF.

In its sample, this clone was seen once. V usage is TRBV28 and J usage is TRBJ2-7; TRBD2 matches at 9 bases. The CDR3 runs 15 residues. In germline, CDR1 is MDHEN, CDR2 SYDVKM. The J segment lost 4 bases and the V segment lost 3 bases, leaving 7 bases of the junction unmatched. The CDR3 reads CASSFFGRGGYEQYF. CDR3 sequence (DNA): TGTGCCAGCAGTTTCTTTGGGCGGGGGGGGTACGAGCAGTACTTC.

This chain connects TRBV28 to TRBJ2-7; TRBD2 might be the D (6 bases). In germline, CDR1 is MDHEN, CDR2 SYDVKM. V gave up 3 bases and J gave up 2 bases, with 8 bases separating them. The CDR3 sequence is 13 residues long. The chain's CDR3 is CASSFGSPYEQYF. Here the CDR3 DNA reads TGTGCCAGCAGTTTCGGGAGCCCCTACGAGCAGTACTTC.

This rearrangement joins TRBV7-2 to TRBJ2-7; 7 nucleotides line up with TRBD1. V gave up 9 bases and J gave up 1 base; unmatched junction bases: 9. The CDR3 spans 14 residues. Germline loops: CDR1 SGHTA, CDR2 FQGNSA. CDR3 in DNA: TGTGCCAGTATCCGTCAACAGGGGTCCTACGAGCAGTACTTC. Protein: CASIRQQGSYEQYF.

This clone occurred a few times. The J gene is TRBJ2-2, the V gene TRBV6-1; D gene unclear. The CDR3 contains 14 residues. V was cut by 5 bases and J by 5 bases, with 12 bases left in between. Looked up from germline, CDR1 is MNHNS and CDR2 is SASEGT. The CDR3 bases are TGTGCCAGCAGTCTCCAACGGCCTACCGGGGAGCTGTTTTTT. Amino acid sequence: CASSLQRPTGELFF.

The sample holds a few counts of this clone. The J gene is TRBJ1-1, the V gene TRBV7-2; D possibly corresponds to TRBD1 (6 bases). Germline V gene lookup returns CDR1 SGHTA and CDR2 FQGNSA. Trimming took 2 bases from V and 5 from J, leaving 15 bases between them. The CDR3 covers 15 residues. The CDR3 coding sequence is TGTGCCAGCAGCTTAAAGGGGGGTGGGGCGACTGAAGCTTTCTTT. Translation: CASSLKGGGATEAFF.

This sequence joins TRBV11-2 and TRBJ2-7; D possibly corresponds to TRBD2 (5 bases). CDR1 and CDR2 (germline): SGHAT, FQNNGV. This CDR3 spans 15 amino acids. Trimming removed 1 base at V and 0 bases at J, with 10 bases between. The chain's CDR3 is CASSLVSGISYEQYF. The CDR3 region has the DNA TGTGCCAGCAGCTTAGTGTCCGGGATCTCCTACGAGCAGTACTTC.

The chain links TRBV30 to TRBJ1-1; D remains ambiguous. Germline V gene data show CDR1 as GTSNPN and CDR2 as SVGIG (reference sequence). This CDR3 comprises 13 residues. Trimming stripped 0 bases from V and 4 bases from J, with 9 bases between. CDR3 in DNA: TGTGCCTGGAGTGTACTAGGCGTCACTGAAGCTTTCTTT. Translation: CAWSVLGVTEAFF.

V is TRBV28 and J is TRBJ1-2, with TRBD1 identical over 8 bases. V trimming: 3 bases; J trimming: 3 bases; junction bases outside the gene matches: 9. The CDR3 covers 16 residues. Per germline, CDR1 MDHEN and CDR2 SYDVKM. The chain's CDR3 is CASSLPSPGQDYGYTF. The CDR3 DNA follows: TGTGCCAGCAGTTTGCCCTCACCGGGACAGGACTATGGCTACACCTTC.

The J gene is TRBJ2-1, the V gene TRBV7-3; 13 nucleotides match TRBD2. Germline V gene data show CDR1 as SGHTA and CDR2 as FQGTGA. J was trimmed by 8 bases and V by 5 bases; bases with no gene match: 6. This CDR3 has 15 residues. The CDR3 DNA reads TGTGCCAGCAGCCAAGGACTAGCGGGAGTTTATGAGCAGTTCTTC. Protein: CASSQGLAGVYEQFF.

The chain is built from TRBV9 and TRBJ1-2, with 9 bases fitting TRBD1. The germline CDR1 and CDR2 sequences are SGDLS and YYNGEE. CDR3 length: 16 residues. Unmatched junction bases numbered 9, after V lost 0 bases and J lost 6 bases. The CDR3 spells CASSVAGTGYLDGYTF. The CDR3 region has the DNA TGTGCCAGCAGCGTAGCGGGGACAGGGTATTTGGATGGCTACACCTTC. Supplemented by reference TRBV9 and TRBJ1-2, the full variable domain reads DSGVTQTPKHLITATGQRVTLRCSPRSGDLSVYWYQQSLDQGLQFLIQYYNGEERAKGNILERFSAQQFPDLHSELNLSSLELGDSALYFCASSVAGTGYLDGYTFGSGTRLTVV.